Below, one T cell receptor (beta chain) is given with its context. The sample belongs to a study of blood T cell repertoires in COVID-19. Turning to the study itself: Researchers got acute and convalescent COVID-19 samples from the United States, Italy and Spain. T cells, B-cell-depleted T cells, or PBMCs supplied cDNA or gDNA.

In the original processing: Amplification from reference gene primers served as the basis for estimated nucleated cell counts. The assay was immunoSEQ multiplex PCR, and TCRdb's table has in-frame clones only and misses some. Clone size and the V and J calls come from that table; the DNA yielded D and trimming. The sample yields about 220,000 clones, roughly 80% seen once. Sequences were obtained from peripheral blood. The TCR originated in a woman aged 55-69 years who had recovered from COVID-19.

CDR3 DNA: TGCGCCAGCAGCTCGCAGCGGGGGCCCAGCTCCTACGAGCAGTACTTC. Translated: CASSSQRGPSSYEQYF. The rearrangement links TRBV5-1 to TRBJ2-7, with 8 bases identical to TRBD2. V shed 3 bases and J 0 bases; nucleotides not matched to a gene: 8. CDR1 and CDR2 (germline): SGHRS, YFSETQ. This CDR3 has 16 amino acids.